These 32 T cell receptor beta chains originate from one sample sequenced in a study of T cells after yellow fever vaccination. MiXCR, run by TCRdb on the 5' RACE reads, gives a single entry per CDR3 protein. The sample lists a few hundred thousand distinct CDR3 sequences, about 6.6% occurring once. The input for sequencing was PBMCs, taken approximately 47 days after the first yellow fever vaccination. The receptors originated from a man between 18 and 29 years old who received the YFV17D yellow fever vaccine.

The chain is built from TRBV9 and TRBJ1-1; D call uncertain. Trimming took 0 bases from V and 2 from J, leaving 8 bases between them. CDR3 length equals 14 residues. CDR1 and CDR2 from the germline V gene are SGDLS and YYNGEE. CDR3 bases: TGTGCCAGCAGCGTAGCCGTGGGAAACACTGAAGCTTTCTTT. It is translated as CASSVAVGNTEAFF.

This clonotype was seen only a few times. V usage is TRBV5-1 and J usage is TRBJ2-7; 13 bases are shared with TRBD2. The CDR3 has 16 residues. V dropped 0 bases and J dropped 6; count of bases not matched to a gene: 6. Germline-derived CDR1 and CDR2 are SGHRS and YFSETQ. The CDR3 DNA sequence: TGCGCCAGCAGCTTGGGAGGACTAGCGGGGGCTGGCGAGCAGTACTTC. Encoded protein: CASSLGGLAGAGEQYF.

This clonotype showed up just a few times. V is TRBV6-5 and J is TRBJ1-6; no reliable D call. CDR1 is MNHEY and CDR2 is SVGAGI in the germline V gene. V was cut by 3 bases and J by 7 bases, with 19 bases left in between. This CDR3 is built from 17 residues. CDR3 nucleotides: TGTGCCAGCAGTTATCCCTCATCTACAGCCTCCAATTCACCCCTCCACTTT. This encodes CASSYPSSTASNSPLHF.

This clonotype has at least ten counts. The chain recombines TRBV29-1 with TRBJ2-3, with D perhaps matching TRBD2 (5 bases). CDR1 and CDR2 from the germline V gene are SQVTM and ANQGSEA. The CDR3 is 13 residues long. V shed 4 bases and J shed 1 base, with 9 bases lying between them. The CDR3 DNA follows: TGCAGCGTTGTCCGGCGGGGCACAGATACGCAGTATTTT. Its protein product is CSVVRRGTDTQYF.

This clonotype showed up just a few times. This chain links TRBV15 with TRBJ2-7; D ambiguous. In germline, CDR1 is LNHNV, CDR2 YYDKDF (reference sequence). Trimming pared 5 bases from V and 7 bases from J, leaving 12 bases between. This CDR3 comprises 12 residues. The CDR3 bases are TGTGCCACCAGCCGCATCGGCCTAGAGCAGTACTTC. This translates into CATSRIGLEQYF.

This clonotype was counted at least ten times. The chain carries TRBV5-1 and TRBJ2-3; 7 bases line up with TRBD1. This CDR3 is built from 14 residues. CDR1 and CDR2 (germline): SGHRS, YFSETQ. The J segment lost 1 base and the V segment lost 4 bases, leaving 3 bases of the junction unmatched. CDR3 sequence reads: CASSKGQRTDTQYF. Written as DNA, the CDR3 is TGCGCCAGCAGCAAGGGACAGCGCACAGATACGCAGTATTTT.

This clonotype appeared a few times. This chain joins TRBV7-2 and TRBJ2-1, with a weak D call TRBD1 (5 bases). The V gene's germline CDR1 is SGHTA and CDR2 FQGNSA. CDR3 length: 14 residues. V dropped 5 bases and J dropped 3 bases, with 11 bases sitting between them. The DNA for the CDR3 is TGTGCCAGCAGCCTGGACACCTACTACAATGAGCAGTTCTTC. It encodes CASSLDTYYNEQFF.

The chain couples TRBV7-6 to TRBJ2-1; D not certain. The V end was cut by 5 bases, the J end by 4 bases, with 12 bases between. Germline V gene lookup returns CDR1 SGHVS and CDR2 FNYEAQ. CDR3 length: 14 residues. The chain's CDR3 is CASSLVSTYNEQFF. Here the CDR3 DNA reads TGTGCCAGCAGCCTAGTATCGACGTACAATGAGCAGTTCTTC.

The rearrangement uses TRBV6-5 and TRBJ2-7; tentative D call: TRBD1 (6 bases). The CDR3 has 16 residues. Trimming cost V 4 bases and J 4 bases, with 20 bases left between them. The germline gives CDR1 MNHEY, CDR2 SVGAGI. CDR3 nucleotide sequence: TGTGCCAGCAGTTCCTTAGGACAGCACTCTCAATACGAGCAGTACTTC. Amino acid sequence: CASSSLGQHSQYEQYF.

V is TRBV5-4 and J is TRBJ1-1; 8 bases line up with TRBD1. The germline V gene has CDR1 SGHNT and CDR2 YYREEE (reference sequence). After removal of 0 bases from V and 3 bases from J, the junction contained 7 bases not matched to a gene. The CDR3 has 16 residues. The CDR3 DNA is TGTGCCAGCAGCTTGGGGGGCCAGGGGGCTCACACTGAAGCTTTCTTT. Translating it yields CASSLGGQGAHTEAFF.

As DNA, the CDR3 is TGTGCCAGCAGCTCGATCACTGTGAACACTGAAGCTTTCTTT. Protein: CASSSITVNTEAFF. The chain employs TRBV5-4 and TRBJ1-1; D is unclear. V lost 3 bases and J 0 bases, leaving 9 bases between the germline ends. The CDR3 contains 14 residues. Germline assignment: CDR1 SGHNT and CDR2 YYREEE (reference sequence).

The chain combines TRBV5-1 with TRBJ2-7; 7 bases line up with TRBD2. CDR1 is SGHRS, CDR2 YFSETQ, per germline. After removal of 0 bases from V and 9 bases from J, the junction contained 18 bases not matched to a gene. The CDR3 covers 17 residues. CDR3 sequence reads: CASSLVDGGDYPYRQYF. The CDR3 DNA reads as TGCGCCAGCAGCTTGGTAGACGGTGGGGACTACCCGTATAGGCAGTACTTC. Full variable domain (remainder filled in from reference TRBV5-1 and TRBJ2-7): KAGVTQTPRYLIKTRGQQVTLSCSPISGHRSVSWYQQTPGQGLQFLFEYFSETQRNKGNFPGRFSGRQFSNSRSEMNVSTLELGDSALYLCASSLVDGGDYPYRQYFGPGTRLTVT.

This chain uses TRBV5-5 with TRBJ2-7, with a possible D match to TRBD1 (6 bases). Deletions cut 2 bases from V and 1 base from J, with 22 bases between. This CDR3 has 18 amino acids. CDR1 and CDR2 from the germline V gene are SGHKS and YYEKEE (reference sequence). In nucleotides, the CDR3 is TGTGCCAGCAGCTTACCAAGACAAAGGGGGTTTAAGTCCTACGAGCAGTACGTC. Its protein is CASSLPRQRGFKSYEQYV.

The chain recombines TRBV2 with TRBJ2-5; a possible D gene is TRBD2 (5 bases). Trimming left V 6 bases short and J 0 bases short, with 11 bases between. The CDR3 loop spans 14 amino acids. Germline V gene lookup returns CDR1 SNHLY and CDR2 FYNNEI. CDR3 in DNA: TGTGCCAGCAGCGCCTCCGGGAACCAAGAGACCCAGTACTTC. Its translation is CASSASGNQETQYF.

This clonotype was seen a few times. The gene calls are TRBV5-1 and TRBJ1-2; the D gene is possibly TRBD1 (6 bases). Trimming removed 6 bases from V and 2 bases from J, with 14 bases in between. The CDR3 length is 14 residues. The germline CDR1 and CDR2 sequences are SGHRS and YFSETQ. This chain's CDR3 is CASKPGGRNYGYTF. The CDR3 nucleotides read TGCGCCAGCAAACCCGGGGGGCGAAACTATGGCTACACCTTC.

The rearrangement uses TRBV6-1 and TRBJ1-6, with 8 positions matching TRBD1. CDR3 length: 13 amino acids. Germline loops: CDR1 MNHNS, CDR2 SASEGT. V dropped 10 bases and J dropped 7; count of bases not matched to a gene: 6. CDR3 sequence reads: CAIGTGGNSPLHF. The CDR3 nucleotides are TGTGCCATCGGCACAGGGGGGAATTCACCCCTCCACTTT.

This clonotype was seen a handful of times. The rearrangement links TRBV7-6 to TRBJ2-1; 7 bases agree with TRBD2. Germline loops: CDR1 SGHVS, CDR2 FNYEAQ. This CDR3 contains 13 residues. V trimming: 1 base; J trimming: 7 bases; junction bases outside the gene matches: 1. CDR3 nucleotide sequence: TGTGCCAGCAGCTTAGTGCGGGAGAATGAGCAGTTCTTC. Encoded protein: CASSLVRENEQFF.

V usage is TRBV30 and J usage is TRBJ2-2, with 7 positions matching TRBD1. Unmatched junction bases numbered 10, after V lost 8 bases and J lost 1 base. The V gene's germline CDR1 is GTSNPN and CDR2 SVGIG (reference sequence). The CDR3 covers 15 residues. CDR3 residues: CAGQTGLMNTGELFF. In nucleotides, the CDR3 is TGTGCCGGTCAGACAGGGCTGATGAACACCGGGGAGCTGTTTTTT.

In this sample, this clonotype turned up many times. The J gene is TRBJ2-3, the V gene TRBV20-1; TRBD2 matches 8 bases. The CDR3 sequence is 15 residues long. J gave up 3 bases and V 0 bases, and 5 bases lay outside the gene matches. CDR1 is DFQATT, CDR2 SNEGSKA, per germline (reference sequence). The CDR3 reads CSARDVQRGTDTQYF. CDR3 DNA sequence: TGCAGTGCTAGAGATGTACAGCGGGGGACAGATACGCAGTATTTT.

This CDR3 reads CASSQDTQGGRDTIYF. The CDR3 region has the DNA TGTGCCAGCAGCCAAGATACGCAGGGAGGCAGGGACACCATATATTTT. The V call is TRBV14, the J call TRBJ1-3; D is perhaps TRBD1 (5 bases). Germline CDR1 reads SGHDN; CDR2 reads FVKESK. CDR3 size: 16 residues. Trimming stripped 0 bases from V and 8 bases from J, with 17 bases between.

This clonotype has a count of ten or more. This chain links TRBV19 with TRBJ2-5; TRBD2 is a possible D gene (5 bases). This CDR3 has 13 amino acids. Germline CDR1 LNHDA, CDR2 SQIVND (reference sequence). V was trimmed by 4 bases and J by 5 bases, leaving 11 bases between them. CDR3 DNA sequence: TGTGCCAGTAGTACAACCCAGCGGGAGACCCAGTACTTC. Translating gives CASSTTQRETQYF.

This clonotype was found a few times. The chain recombines TRBV25-1 with TRBJ2-3; D may be TRBD2 (6 bases). Germline CDR1 reads MGHDK; CDR2 reads SYGVNS. CDR3 size: 16 residues. The germline V and J ends were trimmed by 1 base and 1 base, with 12 bases remaining between them. In DNA form, the CDR3 reads TGTGCCAGCAGTGAATGGGGGGTGTGGGGCACAGATACGCAGTATTTT. This codes for CASSEWGVWGTDTQYF.

This clonotype was seen only once. V is TRBV19 and J is TRBJ2-3; D uncertain. Germline V gene lookup returns CDR1 LNHDA and CDR2 SQIVND (reference sequence). CDR3 length: 15 residues. The V gene lost 3 bases and the J gene lost 2 bases, with 12 bases spanning the gap. This CDR3 is CASSIQGLDTDTQYF. For the CDR3, the DNA is TGTGCCAGTAGTATTCAAGGTCTTGACACAGATACGCAGTATTTT.

This clonotype was counted at least ten times. The CDR3: CASSLAISETQYF. As DNA, the CDR3 is TGTGCCAGCAGCTTAGCAATTTCGGAGACCCAGTACTTC. The V call is TRBV7-2, the J call TRBJ2-5; no clear D gene. Germline lookup yields CDR1 SGHTA and CDR2 FQGNSA. With 0 bases removed from V and 5 bases from J, the gap between germline ends came to 7 bases. The CDR3 has 13 residues.

The CDR3 here is CASRRSNYGYTF. DNA of the CDR3: TGTGCCAGTAGGAGGTCCAACTATGGCTACACCTTC. The chain has TRBV7-2 and TRBJ1-2; D is unresolved. V was pared by 9 bases and J by 2 bases, with 10 bases between. CDR3 length equals 12 residues. Germline V gene sequence: CDR1 SGHTA, CDR2 FQGNSA.

This clonotype turned up a few times. The chain combines TRBV7-2 with TRBJ1-1; the D is unclear. The CDR3 consists of 15 residues. Germline CDR1 and CDR2: SGHTA and FQGNSA. Trimming cost V 2 bases and J 3 bases, with 13 bases left between them. In DNA form, the CDR3 reads TGTGCCAGCAGCTTATCAAGGGATAAGTACACTGAAGCTTTCTTT. Its translation is CASSLSRDKYTEAFF.

This clonotype was detected only a few times. V gene TRBV4-1 combines with J gene TRBJ1-5; D might be TRBD1 (5 bases). V was pared by 0 bases and J by 6 bases, with 12 bases between. The CDR3 consists of 15 residues. CDR1 and CDR2 (germline): MGHRA, YSYEKL. This CDR3 reads CASSQDGAGGQPQHF. As DNA, the CDR3 is TGCGCCAGCAGCCAAGATGGGGCAGGCGGTCAGCCCCAGCATTTT.

This clonotype was detected a few times. J is TRBJ1-6 and V is TRBV5-4; 9 positions match TRBD1. J lost 0 bases, V lost 3 bases, and 13 bases had no gene match. The germline gives CDR1 SGHNT, CDR2 YYREEE (reference sequence). This CDR3 comprises 20 residues. CDR3 DNA: TGTGCCAGCAGCTCCTCCGGGACAGGGATTTTTTACTCCTATAATTCACCCCTCCACTTT. It translates to CASSSSGTGIFYSYNSPLHF.

The J gene is TRBJ1-6, the V gene TRBV27; D uncertain. Germline V gene data show CDR1 as MNHEY and CDR2 as SMNVEV (reference sequence). V lost 5 bases to trimming and J lost 8 bases, with 10 bases between them. The CDR3 is 13 amino acids. CDR3 sequence reads: CASSLTDYSPLHF. Written as DNA, the CDR3 is TGTGCCAGCAGTCTAACAGACTATTCACCCCTCCACTTT.

This chain links TRBV11-2 with TRBJ2-5, with 7 bases lining up with TRBD2. From germline, CDR1 is SGHAT and CDR2 FQNNGV. The CDR3 covers 14 residues. Trimming took 7 bases from V and 2 from J; bases not matched to a gene: 7. DNA of the CDR3: TGTGCCAGCACAACGACTAGCTGGCAAGAGACCCAGTACTTC. This sequence encodes CASTTTSWQETQYF.

J is TRBJ1-2 and V is TRBV12-3 or TRBV12-4; TRBD1 matches 8 bases. J gave up 8 bases and V 2 bases, and 13 bases lay outside the gene matches. The CDR3 consists of 16 residues. The DNA for the CDR3 is TGTGCCAGCAGTTTATCCTACGGGCAGGGGGCGGGAGGCTACACCTTC. Translation gives CASSLSYGQGAGGYTF.

This clonotype was counted at least ten times. V is TRBV6-2 or TRBV6-3 and J is TRBJ2-2, with D hard to call. The germline CDR1 and CDR2 sequences are MNHEY and SVGEGT. V lost 7 bases and J lost 1, with 7 bases in between. There are 13 residues in the CDR3. CDR3: CASKGWNTGELFF. The CDR3, as DNA: TGTGCCAGCAAGGGATGGAACACCGGGGAGCTGTTTTTT.